This is a list of T cell receptor beta chains from one sample in a study of shared clonotypes between healthy human individuals. Here immunoSEQ multiplex PCR was the method, and the copy in TCRdb shows in-frame clones only, minus some. The profile covers nearly 1,000,000 clones, with approximately 76% appearing a single time and around 1.5% taken by the ten largest. The source material was memory CD4+ T cells sorted from blood. The origin of the receptors is a man aged 18 to 29 in good health. Both conserved end residues are part of each CDR3. D genes are given only for firm matches. A row's size may be missing; if present it is once, few, many or a size class.

>TRBJ1-5|TRBV2|NA|few
CASSGTAGTSNQPQHF
TGTGCCAGCAGTGGAACGGCAGGGACCTCCAATCAGCCCCAGCATTTT
>TRBJ1-4|TRBV10-1|TRBD1|once
CASSEGQGVEKLFF
TGCGCCAGCAGTGAGGGACAGGGCGTAGAAAAACTGTTTTTT
>TRBJ2-1|TRBV11-2|NA|NA
CASSLTVENEQFF
TGTGCCAGCAGCTTAACCGTTGAGAATGAGCAGTTCTTC
>TRBJ1-5|TRBV21-1|NA|NA
CASSKEADSNQPQHF
TGTGCCAGCAGCAAAGAGGCAGATAGCAATCAGCCCCAGCATTTT
>TRBJ2-7|TRBV6-5|TRBD2|once
CASSLSGRAYEQYF
TGTGCCAGCAGTTTAAGCGGGAGGGCCTACGAGCAGTACTTC
>TRBJ1-4|TRBV6-1|NA|NA
CASSDHGVNEKLFF
TGTGCCAGCAGTGATCACGGGGTAAATGAAAAACTGTTTTTT
>TRBJ1-2|TRBV5-4|NA|NA
CASSLFGGAGGYTF
TGTGCCAGCAGCTTGTTCGGGGGCGCGGGTGGCTACACCTTC
>TRBJ2-2|TRBV5-1|NA|few
CASRVGDYTGELFF
TGCGCCAGCAGGGTCGGGGACTACACCGGGGAGCTGTTTTTT
>TRBJ1-1|TRBV18|TRBD1|NA
CASSQQGMNTEAFF
TGTGCCAGCTCCCAACAGGGGATGAACACTGAAGCTTTCTTT
>TRBJ2-7|TRBV7-9|TRBD2|many
CASSPQQAGSTYEQYF
TGTGCCAGCAGCCCCCAACAAGCGGGGTCTACCTACGAGCAGTACTTC
>TRBJ2-5|TRBV5-4|NA|NA
CASSLDRKETQYF
TGTGCCAGCAGCTTGGATAGGAAAGAGACCCAGTACTTC
>TRBJ1-6|TRBV6-6|NA|NA
CASSSTGNSPLHF
TGTGCCAGCAGTAGTACAGGAAATTCACCCCTCCACTTT
>TRBJ1-5|TRBV28|NA|few
CASSLPGGNQPQHF
TGTGCCAGCAGTTTACCAGGGGGCAATCAGCCCCAGCATTTT
>TRBJ1-2|TRBV7-2|NA|NA
CASSLDRLYYGYTF
TGTGCCAGCAGCTTAGACAGGCTGTACTATGGCTACACCTTC
>TRBJ1-3|TRBV6-5|NA|NA
CASSYGGAGNTIYF
TGTGCCAGCAGTTACGGGGGGGCGGGAAACACCATATATTTT
>TRBJ2-7|TRBV10-3|TRBD1|NA
CAISGDRTYEQYF
TGTGCCATCAGTGGGGACAGGACCTACGAGCAGTACTTC
>TRBJ2-1|TRBV5-1|TRBD2|NA
CASSSRLAGGPYNNEQFF
TGCGCCAGCAGCTCAAGACTAGCGGGAGGGCCTTATAACAATGAGCAGTTCTTC
>TRBJ1-6|TRBV5-6|TRBD1|NA
CASSLEDRGNSPLHF
TGTGCCAGCAGCCTCGAGGACAGGGGAAACTCACCCCTCCACTTT
>TRBJ2-7|TRBV7-6|TRBD1|NA
CASSASGTGLGEQYF
TGTGCCAGCAGCGCCTCCGGGACAGGATTAGGCGAGCAGTACTTC
>TRBJ2-3|TRBV27|TRBD2|NA
CASSSSGGYTDTQYF
TGTGCCAGCAGTTCTAGCGGGGGTTACACAGATACGCAGTATTTT
>TRBJ1-1|TRBV19|NA|NA
CASYEPSSNTEAFF
TGTGCCAGTTATGAGCCCTCCTCGAACACTGAAGCTTTCTTT
>TRBJ2-3|TRBV7-2|NA|once
CASSLEPQGTDTQYF
TGTGCCAGCAGCTTAGAACCGCAGGGTACAGATACGCAGTATTTT
>TRBJ1-4|TRBV9|NA|NA
CASSVEPLLPAELFF
TGTGCCAGCAGCGTAGAACCCCTACTCCCAGCTGAACTGTTTTTT
>TRBJ2-7|TRBV5-4|TRBD1|NA
CASSLGTGGYF
TGTGCCAGCAGCTTGGGGACAGGGGGGTACTTC
>TRBJ1-2|TRBV2|TRBD1|NA
CASSEQDRGSYTF
TGTGCCAGCAGTGAACAGGACAGGGGGAGCTACACCTTC
>TRBJ1-2|TRBV29-1|TRBD1|NA
CSVGTGGTYGYTF
TGCAGCGTGGGTACAGGGGGGACCTATGGCTACACCTTC
>TRBJ1-2|TRBV2|TRBD1|NA
CASSPDRGLNGYTF
TGTGCCAGCAGCCCCGACAGGGGGTTAAATGGCTACACCTTC